Each of the 28 T cell receptor beta chains below was sequenced from the same sample in a study of T cell responses to AZD1222 COVID-19 vaccine. The repertoire was sequenced with immunoSEQ multiplex PCR; TCRdb's copy has only in-frame clones and lacks some. The repertoire holds some 180,000 clones, with about 93% as singletons. The input for sequencing was peripheral blood, taken 28 days after the second dose of the MenACWY control vaccine. These TCRs come from an adult who received the MenACWY meningococcal vaccine as a control.

This chain joins TRBV6-4 and TRBJ2-3; D gene uncertain. Germline values: CDR1 MRHNA, CDR2 SNTAGT. CDR3 length: 11 residues. Trimming pared 4 bases from V and 5 bases from J, leaving 4 bases between. The CDR3 coding sequence is TGTGCCAGCAGTGGACAAGATACGCAGTATTTT. It translates to CASSGQDTQYF.

The rearrangement links TRBV29-1 to TRBJ1-1, with TRBD1 matching 8 bases. The CDR3 totals 16 residues. Germline CDR1 and CDR2: SQVTM and ANQGSEA. V shed 6 bases and J 12 bases; nucleotides not matched to a gene: 24. In DNA, the CDR3 is TGCAGCGTGCGGGGGACGTCTCAGGGGGCCGGGGCGATGTCTTTCTTT. It yields the protein CSVRGTSQGAGAMSFF.

This chain links TRBV2 with TRBJ1-1; D gene unclear. Germline CDR1 SNHLY, CDR2 FYNNEI. The CDR3 loop spans 13 amino acids. The germline V and J ends were trimmed by 5 bases and 1 base, with 8 bases remaining between them. CDR3 in DNA: TGTGCCAGCAGTCGAAACAGGAACACTGAAGCTTTCTTT. Protein: CASSRNRNTEAFF. Full variable domain (rest looked up from reference TRBV2 and TRBJ1-1): EPEVTQTPSHQVTQMGQEVILRCVPISNHLYFYWYRQILGQKVEFLVSFYNNEISEKSEIFDDQFSVERPDGSNFTLKIRSTKLEDSAMYFCASSRNRNTEAFFGQGTRLTVV.

This clone showed up just once. The sample holds other DNA sequences that translate to the same CDR3. The V and J genes are TRBV18 and TRBJ1-2; weak D call: TRBD1 (5 bases). Trimming left V 3 bases short and J 3 bases short, with 8 bases between. Germline values: CDR1 KGHSH, CDR2 LQKENI. CDR3 length: 13 residues. This CDR3 is CASSPGQDYGYTF. The DNA of the CDR3 is TGTGCCAGCTCACCCGGACAAGACTATGGCTACACCTTC.

The gene calls are TRBV4-1 and TRBJ1-1; possibly TRBD1 for D (6 bases). The CDR3 covers 14 residues. V lost 4 bases and J lost 4, with 13 bases in between. CDR1 and CDR2 (germline): MGHRA, YSYEKL. The CDR3 here is CASSPLTGTTEAFF. The CDR3 nucleotides read TGCGCCAGCAGCCCCCTGACAGGTACCACTGAAGCTTTCTTT.

The chain employs TRBV6-2 or TRBV6-3 and TRBJ1-3; D not certain. CDR3 length: 17 amino acids. Germline V lookup: CDR1 MNHEY, CDR2 SVGEGT. V lost 0 bases, J lost 0 bases, and 12 bases lay in between. The CDR3 nucleotides are TGTGCCAGCAGTTACTCCTTCGGGGAGGGCTCTGGAAACACCATATATTTT. Its protein is CASSYSFGEGSGNTIYF.

The chain combines TRBV9 with TRBJ2-3; tentatively, D is TRBD1 or TRBD2 (5 bases each). The length of the CDR3 is 16 residues. Trimming took off 4 bases at V and 1 base at J, with 16 bases between the two ends. Germline CDR1 and CDR2: SGDLS and YYNGEE. DNA for the CDR3: TGTGCCAGCAGCCAGACTCCGGGGACCGGCACAGATACGCAGTATTTT. Translation: CASSQTPGTGTDTQYF.

The chain links TRBV7-6 to TRBJ2-7; TRBD1 matches 7 bases. This CDR3 has 17 amino acids. Germline CDR1 SGHVS, CDR2 FNYEAQ. J lost 0 bases, V lost 3 bases, and 11 bases had no gene match. The CDR3 is CASSLGQHGPISYEQYF. CDR3 sequence (DNA): TGTGCCAGCAGCTTGGGACAGCATGGGCCGATCTCCTACGAGCAGTACTTC. Filled out from reference TRBV7-6 and TRBJ2-7, the complete variable domain reads GAGVSQSPRYKVTKRGQDVALRCDPISGHVSLYWYRQALGQGPEFLTYFNYEAQQDKSGLPNDRFSAERPEGSISTLTIQRTEQRDSAMYRCASSLGQHGPISYEQYFGPGTRLTVT.

The rearrangement links TRBV3-1 (or the pseudogene TRBV3-2) to TRBJ2-7, with TRBD2 matching 8 bases. The V gene's germline CDR1 is LGHDT and CDR2 YNNKEL (reference sequence). V lost 4 bases, J lost 6 bases, and 5 bases stayed unmatched. This CDR3 contains 13 residues. The CDR3 nucleotides read TGTGCCAGCAGCCTATCAGCGGGGGTCGAGCAGTACTTC. It specifies CASSLSAGVEQYF.

This clone has only one observation. The chain links TRBV11-3 to TRBJ1-1; 9 bases match TRBD1. The CDR3 length is 13 residues. CDR1 SGHNT and CDR2 YENEEA come from the germline V gene. Trimming cost V 4 bases and J 8 bases; bases outside gene matches: 5. The CDR3 region is CASSSYRGQEAFF. In nucleotides, the CDR3 is TGTGCCAGCAGCTCATACAGGGGGCAGGAAGCTTTCTTT.

This chain connects TRBV9 to TRBJ2-5; 10 positions match TRBD1. Per germline, CDR1 SGDLS and CDR2 YYNGEE. V gave up 4 bases and J gave up 3 bases; unmatched junction bases: 3. The CDR3 contains 14 residues. The CDR3 nucleotides are TGTGCCAGCAGCCGGACAGGGGGTAAAGAGACCCAGTACTTC. Translation gives CASSRTGGKETQYF. Drawing the rest from reference TRBV9 and TRBJ2-5, the complete variable domain is DSGVTQTPKHLITATGQRVTLRCSPRSGDLSVYWYQQSLDQGLQFLIQYYNGEERAKGNILERFSAQQFPDLHSELNLSSLELGDSALYFCASSRTGGKETQYFGPGTRLLVL.

The rearrangement links TRBV28 to TRBJ1-5; no clear D. V lost 2 bases and J 7 bases, leaving 15 bases between the germline ends. The CDR3 sequence is 15 residues long. Germline V lookup: CDR1 MDHEN, CDR2 SYDVKM. The CDR3 sequence: CASSLGATTSQPQHF. The CDR3 bases are TGTGCCAGCAGTTTAGGAGCAACTACCAGCCAGCCCCAGCATTTT.

Of note for this clone: The same CDR3 is also encoded by other DNA sequences in this sample. The chain uses TRBV7-2 and TRBJ1-2; 7 bases agree with TRBD1. J lost 2 bases, V lost 3 bases, and 0 bases had no gene match. The CDR3 is made up of 13 amino acids. Germline values: CDR1 SGHTA, CDR2 FQGNSA. DNA for the CDR3: TGTGCCAGCAGCTTGGGACAGAACTATGGCTACACCTTC. This gives the protein CASSLGQNYGYTF.

The chain couples TRBV19 to TRBJ1-2, with a possible D match to TRBD1 (5 bases). V was pared by 3 bases and J by 4 bases, with 12 bases between. The germline gives CDR1 LNHDA, CDR2 SQIVND (reference sequence). The length of the CDR3 is 14 residues. CDR3 DNA: TGTGCCAGTAGTATCAGGGCTCGGAGCTATGGCTACACCTTC. Its protein is CASSIRARSYGYTF. The complete variable domain, with remaining parts taken from reference TRBV19 and TRBJ1-2, reads DGGITQSPKYLFRKEGQNVTLSCEQNLNHDAMYWYRQDPGQGLRLIYYSQIVNDFQKGDIAEGYSVSREKKESFPLTVTSAQKNPTAFYLCASSIRARSYGYTFGSGTRLTVV.

The CDR3 DNA reads as TGTGCCAGCAGCCCAATGACAGGGAATCAGCCCCAGCATTTT. As protein: CASSPMTGNQPQHF. This rearrangement joins TRBV3-1 (or the pseudogene TRBV3-2) to TRBJ1-5, with 7 bases that match TRBD1. The CDR3 length is 14 residues. Trimming took 4 bases from V and 4 from J; bases not matched to a gene: 4. CDR1 is LGHDT, CDR2 YNNKEL, per germline (reference sequence).

The rearrangement links TRBV30 to TRBJ1-5, with 8 bases that match TRBD1. This CDR3 is built from 14 residues. CDR1 GTSNPN and CDR2 SVGIG come from the germline V gene (reference sequence). V shed 3 bases, J shed 3 bases, and the junction held 4 bases outside the gene matches. The CDR3 DNA follows: TGTGCCTGGAGCGCGACAGGGGTCAATCAGCCCCAGCATTTT. Protein product: CAWSATGVNQPQHF.

The gene calls are TRBV7-9 and TRBJ2-5; 14 positions match TRBD2. Germline lookup yields CDR1 SEHNR and CDR2 FQNEAQ (reference sequence). The CDR3 spans 16 residues. V shed 5 bases, J shed 9 bases, and the junction held 11 bases outside the gene matches. CDR3 sequence: CASSNPTSGGAPAQYF. CDR3 in DNA: TGTGCCAGCAGCAACCCGACTAGCGGGGGGGCCCCGGCCCAGTACTTC.

This rearrangement joins TRBV27 to TRBJ1-1, with D hard to call. CDR1 is MNHEY, CDR2 SMNVEV, per germline (reference sequence). The CDR3 covers 15 residues. The V gene lost 5 bases and the J gene lost 2 bases, with 15 bases spanning the gap. The CDR3 DNA is TGTGCCAGCAGTCCTCGGACCTCCCCTAACACTGAAGCTTTCTTT. This gives the protein CASSPRTSPNTEAFF.

The genes are TRBV10-1 and TRBJ2-7, with D possibly matching TRBD2 (6 bases). Germline CDR1 reads WNHNN; CDR2 reads SYGVQD (reference sequence). V lost 8 bases and J 3 bases, leaving 14 bases between the germline ends. This CDR3 spans 13 amino acids. The CDR3 loop reads CASSQLAGYEQYF. CDR3 DNA: TGCGCCAGCTCCCAACTAGCCGGCTACGAGCAGTACTTC.

The chain links TRBV5-1 to TRBJ1-2; 7 bases line up with TRBD1. CDR1 is SGHRS and CDR2 is YFSETQ in the germline V gene. With 4 bases clipped from V and 7 bases from J, the junction kept 13 bases outside the gene matches. The CDR3 sequence is 15 residues long. This CDR3 reads CASSPEVGGAGGYTF. The CDR3 region has the DNA TGCGCCAGCAGCCCTGAGGTAGGGGGCGCGGGTGGCTACACCTTC.

The chain has TRBV4-2 and TRBJ1-2; possibly TRBD1 for D (6 bases). This CDR3 has 13 amino acids. Germline assignment: CDR1 LGHNA and CDR2 YNFKEQ. V was cut by 1 base and J by 13 bases, with 16 bases left in between. The chain's CDR3 is CASSQGTAQRFTF. Here the CDR3 DNA reads TGTGCCAGCAGCCAAGGGACAGCCCAGCGCTTCACCTTC.

The V call is TRBV15, the J call TRBJ2-1, with a tentative D call TRBD2 (6 bases). CDR1 is LNHNV and CDR2 is YYDKDF in the germline V gene (reference sequence). Trimming shortened V by 6 bases and J by 0 bases, and 15 bases separated the two germline ends. The CDR3 has 16 residues. The CDR3 sequence: CATRSRDSHSYNEQFF. The CDR3 nucleotides read TGTGCCACCAGGAGTAGGGACTCGCACTCCTACAATGAGCAGTTCTTC.

V is TRBV6-1 and J is TRBJ1-1, with D maybe TRBD1 (6 bases). Trimming took 1 base from V and 3 from J, leaving 15 bases between them. The CDR3 spans 16 residues. CDR1 MNHNS and CDR2 SASEGT come from the germline V gene. The CDR3 loop is CASSEGQVWSDTEAFF. Here the CDR3 DNA reads TGTGCCAGCAGTGAAGGACAGGTCTGGTCGGACACTGAAGCTTTCTTT.

The J gene is TRBJ2-3, the V gene TRBV5-4, with D unresolved. CDR1 SGHNT and CDR2 YYREEE come from the germline V gene (reference sequence). The CDR3 runs to 16 residues. Trimming took 4 bases from V and 0 from J, leaving 15 bases between them. CDR3 sequence (DNA): TGTGCCAGCAGCCTGCCCCAGGCGGCTAGCACAGATACGCAGTATTTT. As protein: CASSLPQAASTDTQYF.

The rearrangement uses TRBV27 and TRBJ1-5, with D hard to call. The V gene lost 6 bases and the J gene lost 3 bases, with 3 bases spanning the gap. Germline V gene sequence: CDR1 MNHEY, CDR2 SMNVEV (reference sequence). The CDR3 is 11 residues long. The CDR3 is CASRPNQPQHF. As DNA, the CDR3 is TGTGCCAGCAGGCCCAATCAGCCCCAGCATTTT.

The chain uses TRBV12-3 or TRBV12-4 and TRBJ1-5; D unresolved. V was clipped by 1 base and J by 6 bases, with 4 bases between them. The CDR3 extends over 12 amino acids. Here the CDR3 DNA reads TGTGCCAGCAGTTTAGGGGGTCAGCCCCAGCATTTT. Translated: CASSLGGQPQHF.

The chain combines TRBV5-1 with TRBJ2-3; D gene unclear. This CDR3 contains 15 residues. V shed 0 bases and J shed 2 bases, with 10 bases lying between them. The V gene's germline CDR1 is SGHRS and CDR2 YFSETQ. This CDR3 is CASSLGRIDTDTQYF. The CDR3 DNA sequence: TGCGCCAGCAGCTTGGGCCGGATAGACACAGATACGCAGTATTTT.

The chain is built from TRBV29-1 and TRBJ1-1; TRBD1 matches 7 bases. Germline lookup yields CDR1 SQVTM and CDR2 ANQGSEA. The CDR3 is 15 residues long. The J segment lost 3 bases and the V segment lost 3 bases, leaving 10 bases of the junction unmatched. The CDR3 reads CSVEDRTSLDTEAFF. The CDR3 nucleotides are TGCAGCGTTGAGGACAGGACCTCGCTCGACACTGAAGCTTTCTTT.